This T cell receptor beta chain was sequenced during a study of OX40 agonist ivuxolimab in advanced cancers. The overall study: Patients' therapy was ivuxolimab, an antibody that acts as an agonist of OX40 (CD134). The mean age was roughly 60 years, ranging from about 20 to 79, with under 90% of participants male.

Produced via immunoSEQ multiplex PCR; TCRdb's table is partial and in-frame only. Of 65,000 to 75,000 clones listed, roughly nine tenths were seen once; the top ten hold about 4%. Blood sampling took place at baseline, cycle 4 day 1, and cycle 7 day 1. The CDR3 is made up of 13 amino acids. V lost 4 bases, J lost 5 bases, and 10 bases lay in between. CDR1 is SNHLY, CDR2 FYNNEI, per germline. The J gene is TRBJ2-3, the V gene TRBV2, with D possibly matching TRBD1 (5 bases). This sample comprised CD4+ or CD8+ T cells sorted from blood, obtained in a trial of the OX40 agonist ivuxolimab. This clonotype originated in an adult with an advanced solid tumor such as melanoma, head and neck, liver or kidney cancer. Here the CDR3 reads CASSGRTRDTQYF. CDR3 DNA: TGTGCCAGCAGTGGTAGGACAAGAGATACGCAGTATTTT.